This T cell receptor beta chain originates from a study of blood T cell repertoires in COVID-19. CDR1 is MNHEY and CDR2 is SVGAGI in the germline V gene. Between the trimmed V and J ends, which lost 2 bases and 9 bases, there was a span of 14 bases. This CDR3 contains 15 residues. The data were produced by immunoSEQ multiplex PCR, yet TCRdb's version contains in-frame clones alone and is incomplete. The table records 300,000 to 400,000 clones, roughly 90% of them present only once. This TCR came from a woman aged 25 to 39 who had recovered from COVID-19. The sequenced sample consisted of PBMCs or T cells enriched from blood (not recorded which). The chain links TRBV6-5 to TRBJ1-6, with D hard to call. This CDR3 reads CASSYGRMRGSPLHF. The CDR3, as DNA: TGTGCCAGCAGTTACGGTAGGATGAGAGGTTCACCCCTCCACTTT.